A single sample is the source of the 11 T cell receptor beta chains below, sequenced in a study of beta chain features in type 1 diabetes. Expressed TCRB transcripts were sequenced, since all the RNA that had been isolated was reverse transcribed. Only in-frame clones appear in the TCRdb table, and some are missing; sequencing was by immunoSEQ multiplex PCR. The data show some 140,000 clones, 7% to 10% seen once. Antigens of these TCRs are unknown. Whole-study results and caveats: Shorter TCRB CDR3s, moderately but significantly so, marked every one of the four CD4+ subsets in Type 1 diabetes patients.

Sequencing used central memory CD4+ T cells from blood. The receptors come from a man under 40 with type 1 diabetes.

This sequence joins TRBV7-9 and TRBJ1-6, with 7 bases lining up with TRBD1. In germline, CDR1 is SEHNR, CDR2 FQNEAQ (reference sequence). V dropped 0 bases and J dropped 10; count of bases not matched to a gene: 6. There are 15 residues in the CDR3. The DNA of the CDR3 is TGTGCCAGCAGCTTAGCCCAGGGGGGCGGATCACCCCTCCACTTT. It encodes CASSLAQGGGSPLHF.

In nucleotides, the CDR3 is TGCGCCAGCAGCTTAGACGGGGACACCGGGGAGCTGTTTTTT. It encodes CASSLDGDTGELFF. The chain recombines TRBV4-3 with TRBJ2-2, with D maybe TRBD2 (5 bases). Trimming took 5 bases from V and 3 from J, leaving 10 bases between them. CDR3 length: 14 amino acids. Germline loops: CDR1 LGHNA, CDR2 YSLEER.

The table lists this clone with a few counts. The CDR3 is CASSVAGGESPLHF. The CDR3 DNA reads TGCGCCAGCAGCGTGGCAGGGGGCGAATCACCCCTCCACTTT. V and J are TRBV5-1 and TRBJ1-6; 8 nucleotides match TRBD1. Germline CDR1 and CDR2: SGHRS and YFSETQ. Trimming took 4 bases from V and 10 from J; bases not matched to a gene: 7. The CDR3 has 14 amino acids.

In this sample, this clone turned up a few times. V is TRBV5-1 and J is TRBJ2-1; 7 bases fit TRBD2. Unmatched junction bases numbered 7, after V lost 0 bases and J lost 4 bases. The CDR3 covers 16 residues. Germline V gene lookup returns CDR1 SGHRS and CDR2 YFSETQ. The CDR3 DNA reads TGCGCCAGCAGCTTGGCCGAGGGTAGCGGGTACAATGAGCAGTTCTTC. Protein sequence: CASSLAEGSGYNEQFF.

The J gene is TRBJ2-2, the V gene TRBV4-2; 7 nucleotides match TRBD1. This CDR3 comprises 15 residues. Germline loops: CDR1 LGHNA, CDR2 YNFKEQ. The V gene end was trimmed by 4 bases and the J gene end by 2 bases; junction bases not matched to a gene: 4. The chain's CDR3 is CASSPRQGNTGELFF. The DNA of the CDR3 is TGTGCCAGCAGCCCCAGACAGGGAAACACCGGGGAGCTGTTTTTT.

This rearrangement joins TRBV7-9 to TRBJ1-2; D remains ambiguous. Trimming left V 5 bases short and J 2 bases short, with 12 bases between. CDR3 length: 14 amino acids. Germline V lookup: CDR1 SEHNR, CDR2 FQNEAQ (reference sequence). In DNA form, the CDR3 reads TGTGCCAGCAGCAGAGGACTGGCGAACTATGGCTACACCTTC. Translating it yields CASSRGLANYGYTF.

The gene calls are TRBV6-5 and TRBJ2-7; TRBD1 matches at 7 bases. V was pared by 6 bases and J by 2 bases, with 1 base of the junction left unmatched. This CDR3 region has 12 residues. Germline assignment: CDR1 MNHEY and CDR2 SVGAGI. The CDR3 coding sequence is TGTGCCAGCAGCACAGGGGCCTACGAGCAGTACTTC. Translation gives CASSTGAYEQYF.

V and J are TRBV6-5 and TRBJ1-1, with no clear D. Germline V CDR1 and CDR2: MNHEY, SVGAGI. The CDR3 totals 14 residues. V was shortened by 2 bases and J by 5 bases, with 12 bases between the two germline ends. The CDR3 bases are TGTGCCAGCAGTTACGGGATGGGGAGTACTGAAGCTTTCTTT. Translation: CASSYGMGSTEAFF.

The chain uses TRBV5-1 and TRBJ2-1, with TRBD2 identical over 8 bases. Germline CDR1 reads SGHRS; CDR2 reads YFSETQ. CDR3 size: 14 residues. The V gene end was trimmed by 4 bases and the J gene end by 8 bases; junction bases not matched to a gene: 8. CDR3 sequence reads: CASSDASGSDEQFF. The CDR3 DNA follows: TGCGCCAGCAGCGACGCTAGCGGGTCGGATGAGCAGTTCTTC. Full variable domain (rest looked up from reference TRBV5-1 and TRBJ2-1): KAGVTQTPRYLIKTRGQQVTLSCSPISGHRSVSWYQQTPGQGLQFLFEYFSETQRNKGNFPGRFSGRQFSNSRSEMNVSTLELGDSALYLCASSDASGSDEQFFGPGTRLTVL.

A remark on this clone: Different DNA sequences within this sample yield the same CDR3. The CDR3 protein is CASSYGTGEKLFF. For the CDR3, the DNA is TGTGCCAGCAGTTACGGGACAGGGGAAAAACTGTTTTTT. The J gene is TRBJ1-4, the V gene TRBV6-5; 9 bases are a match to TRBD1. This CDR3 has 13 residues. Germline CDR1 is MNHEY and CDR2 is SVGAGI. V was clipped by 2 bases and J by 8 bases; unmatched bases: 0.

The rearrangement uses TRBV11-2 and TRBJ2-5; TRBD2 matches at 8 bases. From germline, CDR1 is SGHAT and CDR2 FQNNGV. The V and J ends lost 2 bases and 2 bases, in that order; junction bases with no gene match: 4. The CDR3 spans 15 residues. Here the CDR3 DNA reads TGTGCCAGCAGCTTAACGGGGGGGGGACAAGAGACCCAGTACTTC. It specifies CASSLTGGGQETQYF.